Below are 24 T cell receptor beta chains sequenced from a single sample in a study of shared clonotypes between healthy human individuals. Produced via immunoSEQ multiplex PCR; TCRdb's table is partial and in-frame only. The repertoire holds some 2,000,000 clones, 95% seen once, with 0.1% to 0.15% in the top ten. The material sequenced was naive CD4+ T cells sorted from blood. Regarding subset: CD45RA+ positively selected. All receptors derive from a man younger than 35 in good health.

This clone has a single count. The chain employs TRBV10-1 and TRBJ2-2; perhaps TRBD1 as D (5 bases). This CDR3 has 13 residues. V gave up 6 bases and J gave up 6 bases, with 11 bases separating them. CDR1 and CDR2 from the germline V gene are WNHNN and SYGVQD (reference sequence). The CDR3 loop reads CASRQGGAGELFF. In DNA, the CDR3 is TGCGCCAGCAGGCAGGGCGGCGCCGGGGAGCTGTTTTTT.

Worth noting for this clone: Other nucleotide sequences in the sample specify the same CDR3. CDR3 residues: CASSLGRGTEAFF. The CDR3 coding sequence is TGTGCCAGCAGCTTAGGAAGGGGCACTGAAGCTTTCTTT. This chain connects TRBV11-3 to TRBJ1-1; the D gene is possibly TRBD1 (5 bases). The CDR3 covers 13 residues. Between the trimmed V and J ends, which lost 1 base and 4 bases, there was a span of 7 bases. Per germline, CDR1 SGHNT and CDR2 YENEEA.

In DNA form, the CDR3 reads TGCGCCAGCAGCCAGGAGGACGGTGGGTACCAAGAGACCCAGTACTTC. As protein: CASSQEDGGYQETQYF. The chain uses TRBV4-1 and TRBJ2-5, with a possible D match to TRBD2 (5 bases). Germline loops: CDR1 MGHRA, CDR2 YSYEKL. The CDR3 length is 16 residues. Deletions cut 3 bases from V and 0 bases from J, with 14 bases between.

This clone was observed once. Other nucleotide sequences from this sample produce the same CDR3. The rearrangement links TRBV5-1 to TRBJ2-7; 7 bases line up with TRBD1. The length of the CDR3 is 15 residues. Germline lookup yields CDR1 SGHRS and CDR2 YFSETQ. Trimming took 0 bases from V and 0 from J; bases not matched to a gene: 3. This chain's CDR3 is CASSLEGTASYEQYF. The CDR3 nucleotides are TGCGCCAGCAGCTTGGAAGGGACAGCCTCCTACGAGCAGTACTTC.

V gene TRBV15 combines with J gene TRBJ1-1, with D tentatively TRBD1 (6 bases). V lost 1 base and J 5 bases, leaving 14 bases between the germline ends. Germline CDR1 reads LNHNV; CDR2 reads YYDKDF (reference sequence). The CDR3 is 15 amino acids. The CDR3 region has the DNA TGTGCCACCAGCAGAGGTGCGGGGGCCGCTACTGAAGCTTTCTTT. It yields the protein CATSRGAGAATEAFF.

The V gene is TRBV6-5, the J gene TRBJ1-1; D is possibly TRBD1 (5 bases). The CDR3 consists of 14 residues. V shed 4 bases and J shed 6 bases, with 15 bases lying between them. Germline assignment: CDR1 MNHEY and CDR2 SVGAGI. Written as DNA, the CDR3 is TGTGCCAGCAGTTCCCGGGACCAAGGGGCTGAAGCTTTCTTT. Translated: CASSSRDQGAEAFF.

This sequence joins TRBV6-5 and TRBJ2-3; D is tentatively TRBD1 or TRBD2 (6 bases each). Germline values: CDR1 MNHEY, CDR2 SVGAGI. The CDR3 loop spans 12 amino acids. V was shortened by 8 bases and J by 4 bases, with 10 bases between the two germline ends. The CDR3 sequence is CASWRGSDTQYF. In DNA form, the CDR3 reads TGTGCCAGCTGGAGGGGGTCAGATACGCAGTATTTT.

The CDR3 coding sequence is TGTGCCAGCAGTTTACACAGTCTTAACACTGAAGCTTTCTTT. Amino acid sequence: CASSLHSLNTEAFF. The chain joins TRBV28 to TRBJ1-1; D is undetermined. The CDR3 length is 14 residues. Germline V gives CDR1 MDHEN, CDR2 SYDVKM. Trimming took off 2 bases at V and 2 bases at J, with 9 bases between the two ends.

This sequence joins TRBV6-6 and TRBJ2-7; D is unresolved. Trimming removed 7 bases at V and 0 bases at J, with 10 bases between. The CDR3 totals 13 residues. CDR1 MNHNY and CDR2 SVGAGI come from the germline V gene (reference sequence). The CDR3 nucleotides are TGTGCCAGCACCACACGGCCCTCCTACGAGCAGTACTTC. Amino acid sequence: CASTTRPSYEQYF.

The rearrangement joins TRBV7-2 to TRBJ1-3; D remains ambiguous. The CDR3 runs 15 residues. The V gene lost 5 bases and the J gene lost 0 bases, with 11 bases spanning the gap. The germline V gene encodes CDR1 SGHTA and CDR2 FQGNSA. CDR3 loop: CASSPDAGSGNTIYF. CDR3 bases: TGTGCCAGCAGCCCAGACGCGGGCTCTGGAAACACCATATATTTT.

This clone appeared once. The genes are TRBV19 and TRBJ1-1; D gene ambiguous. The CDR3 is 14 residues long. The V gene's germline CDR1 is LNHDA and CDR2 SQIVND (reference sequence). Trimming stripped 0 bases from V and 12 bases from J, with 17 bases between. CDR3 residues: CASSIEGSRRASFF. The CDR3 region has the DNA TGTGCCAGTAGTATAGAGGGGTCCCGGCGAGCATCTTTCTTT.

The V call is TRBV5-4, the J call TRBJ1-1; D gene unclear. V was pared by 0 bases and J by 0 bases, with 9 bases between. Germline CDR1 SGHNT, CDR2 YYREEE (reference sequence). CDR3 length: 15 residues. CDR3 nucleotides: TGTGCCAGCAGCTTGGTAGGGATCATGAACACTGAAGCTTTCTTT. It translates to CASSLVGIMNTEAFF.

The rearrangement uses TRBV28 and TRBJ1-5, with a possible D match to TRBD1 (6 bases). The germline V and J ends were trimmed by 5 bases and 2 bases, with 10 bases remaining between them. The CDR3 extends over 14 amino acids. CDR1 is MDHEN, CDR2 SYDVKM, per germline. The CDR3, as DNA: TGTGCCAGCAGTACCCGACAGGGCAATCAGCCCCAGCATTTT. It specifies CASSTRQGNQPQHF.

The gene calls are TRBV19 and TRBJ1-5; D unclear. Germline V gene lookup returns CDR1 LNHDA and CDR2 SQIVND (reference sequence). CDR3 length: 14 amino acids. V was trimmed by 3 bases and J by 2 bases, leaving 8 bases between them. The CDR3 protein is CASSISQGNQPQHF. Here the CDR3 DNA reads TGTGCCAGTAGTATTTCCCAGGGCAATCAGCCCCAGCATTTT.

The gene calls are TRBV7-3 and TRBJ2-3; 7 bases agree with TRBD1. V was pared by 5 bases and J by 3 bases, with 11 bases of the junction left unmatched. The V gene's germline CDR1 is SGHTA and CDR2 FQGTGA. The CDR3 length is 16 residues. CDR3 bases: TGTGCCAGCAGCCCCACTCAAAGGGGGCTTACAGATACGCAGTATTTT. Amino acid sequence: CASSPTQRGLTDTQYF.

On this clone itself: An end of the junction differs from the germline gene, which may be a read error. The gene calls are TRBV5-1 and TRBJ2-2; possibly TRBD1 for D (6 bases). The germline V gene encodes CDR1 SGHRS and CDR2 YFSETQ. The CDR3 length is 15 residues. CDR3 bases: TGCGCCAGCAGCTCGGACAGTTCGAACACCAGGGAGCTGTTTTTT. Residues: CASSSDSSNTRELFF.

The chain couples TRBV7-2 to TRBJ2-3, with D possibly being TRBD1 or TRBD2 (6 bases each). Germline V lookup: CDR1 SGHTA, CDR2 FQGNSA. Trimming took off 5 bases at V and 3 bases at J, with 15 bases between the two ends. This CDR3 is built from 15 residues. CDR3 in amino acids: CASSQDRRGTDTQYF. The CDR3, as DNA: TGTGCCAGCAGCCAGGATAGGAGGGGGACAGATACGCAGTATTTT.

This clone was found once. The chain uses TRBV7-9 and TRBJ1-1, with TRBD1 as a possible D gene (5 bases). This CDR3 comprises 14 residues. The germline V and J ends were trimmed by 1 base and 7 bases, with 13 bases remaining between them. Germline values: CDR1 SEHNR, CDR2 FQNEAQ (reference sequence). The CDR3 reads CASSLVQEGGEAFF. The CDR3 DNA follows: TGTGCCAGCAGCTTAGTACAGGAGGGTGGTGAAGCTTTCTTT.

This clone was recorded only once. This same CDR3 is encoded by further DNA sequences in the sample. This chain connects TRBV5-4 to TRBJ1-2, with 8 bases identical to TRBD1. Looked up from germline, CDR1 is SGHNT and CDR2 is YYREEE (reference sequence). This CDR3 is 14 amino acids long. With V trimmed by 0 bases and J by 5 bases, 3 bases remained unmatched. CDR3 in amino acids: CASSLGQGTYGYTF. CDR3 nucleotide sequence: TGTGCCAGCAGCTTGGGACAGGGGACATATGGCTACACCTTC.

The rearrangement uses TRBV5-6 and TRBJ2-1; 7 nucleotides line up with TRBD1. In germline, CDR1 is SGHDT, CDR2 YYEEEE. This CDR3 has 14 amino acids. J lost 8 bases, V lost 4 bases, and 9 bases had no gene match. CDR3 in amino acids: CASSAGTVAYEQFF. In nucleotides, the CDR3 is TGTGCCAGCAGCGCCGGGACAGTAGCTTATGAGCAGTTCTTC.

This rearrangement joins TRBV5-1 to TRBJ2-2; maybe TRBD1 (6 bases). From germline, CDR1 is SGHRS and CDR2 YFSETQ. This CDR3 has 14 amino acids. The V end was cut by 4 bases, the J end by 2 bases, with 9 bases between. In DNA, the CDR3 is TGCGCCAGCAGCCGGACAGTAAACACCGGGGAGCTGTTTTTT. Translation: CASSRTVNTGELFF.

This clone has only one observation. The V and J genes are TRBV10-2 and TRBJ2-1; TRBD2 aligns across 11 bases. The CDR3 totals 15 residues. The V segment lost 3 bases and the J segment 8 bases; nucleotides outside the gene matches: 6. CDR1 is WSHSY and CDR2 is SAAADI in the germline V gene. The DNA for the CDR3 is TGCGCCAGCAGTGACTTAGCGGGAGGGCCTTATGAGCAGTTCTTC. This encodes CASSDLAGGPYEQFF.

Remarks on this clone: Other DNA sequences within the sample encode an identical CDR3. The rearrangement joins TRBV10-3 to TRBJ1-2; D not resolved. Trimming pared 0 bases from V and 8 bases from J, leaving 7 bases between. The CDR3 covers 12 residues. Germline V gene sequence: CDR1 ENHRY, CDR2 SYGVKD. The CDR3 region has the DNA TGTGCCATCAGTGAGTCGGAGGTAGGCTACACCTTC. This codes for CAISESEVGYTF.

The CDR3 DNA follows: TGCGCCAGCAGTAAATTCCGGGACGCAGACACAGATACGCAGTATTTT. It specifies CASSKFRDADTDTQYF. The V and J genes are TRBV10-1 and TRBJ2-3; D could derive from TRBD1 or TRBD2 (5 bases each). V was cut by 5 bases and J by 2 bases, with 17 bases left in between. Germline loops: CDR1 WNHNN, CDR2 SYGVQD (reference sequence). The CDR3 has 16 amino acids.